Below are 10 T cell receptor beta chains sequenced from a single sample in a study of identical twins. TCRdb re-analysed the 5' RACE reads in MiXCR, keeping a single row per CDR3 protein. There are around 1.7 million distinct CDR3 sequences in the sample; about 32% occur only once, and over 0.25% lies in the top ten. Sequencing was carried out using cord blood. These receptor sequences come from a newborn girl in good health.

This clonotype came up a few times. The chain is built from TRBV5-1 and TRBJ2-5, with 8 positions matching TRBD2. With 0 bases clipped from V and 9 bases from J, the junction kept 19 bases outside the gene matches. Germline CDR1 reads SGHRS; CDR2 reads YFSETQ. The CDR3 loop spans 18 amino acids. The chain's CDR3 is CASSLVVTSGGSKRPQYF. Here the CDR3 DNA reads TGCGCCAGCAGCTTGGTCGTGACCAGCGGGGGATCCAAGAGACCCCAGTACTTC.

V and J are TRBV28 and TRBJ2-1; D may be TRBD2 (6 bases). Gene TRBJ2-7 matches the end of the DNA better, so the J call may be wrong. CDR1 and CDR2 from the germline V gene are MDHEN and SYDVKM. The CDR3 is 16 amino acids. CDR3 protein: CASSLLSSGPYNEQYF. DNA for the CDR3: TGTGCCAGCAGTTTATTGAGTAGCGGCCCTTACAATGAGCAGTACTTC.

This clonotype was seen many times. This chain links TRBV13 with TRBJ1-2, with TRBD1 as a possible D gene (5 bases). Looked up from germline, CDR1 is PRHDT and CDR2 is FYEKMQ (reference sequence). CDR3 length: 12 residues. Trimming stripped 0 bases from V and 8 bases from J, with 7 bases between. The CDR3 coding sequence is TGTGCCAGCAGCTTAGGCAGGGAAGGCTACACCTTC. Its protein is CASSLGREGYTF.

About this clonotype itself: The junction departs from germline at one end; a sequencing error may be responsible. The chain employs TRBV4-1 and TRBJ1-1, with no clear D. Germline CDR1 reads MGHRA; CDR2 reads YSYEKL. This CDR3 comprises 14 residues. The CDR3 protein is CASSLRSPHTGAFF. Here the CDR3 DNA reads TGCGCCAGCAGCCTCCGCAGTCCCCACACTGGAGCTTTCTTT.

V is TRBV12-3 or TRBV12-4 and J is TRBJ1-1; D not certain. There are 12 residues in the CDR3. Trimming took 6 bases from V and 9 from J, leaving 14 bases between them. The CDR3 is CASSHTSPQAFF. The CDR3 DNA follows: TGTGCCAGCAGCCACACATCCCCGCAAGCTTTCTTT.

The chain recombines TRBV3-1 with TRBJ2-3; TRBD2 might be the D (7 bases). Per the germline V gene, CDR1 is LGHDT and CDR2 is YNNKEL (reference sequence). The CDR3 loop spans 16 amino acids. V lost 0 bases, J lost 6 bases, and 16 bases lay in between. Here the CDR3 DNA reads TGTGCCAGCAGCCAAGAGATGGCGGGGGCGGCGGATACGCAGTATTTT. Amino acid sequence: CASSQEMAGAADTQYF.

The chain uses TRBV20-1 and TRBJ2-7; D might be TRBD1 or TRBD2, each matching 5 bases. This CDR3 spans 14 amino acids. Deletions cut 7 bases from V and 1 base from J, with 17 bases between. Looked up from germline, CDR1 is DFQATT and CDR2 is SNEGSKA (reference sequence). The DNA for the CDR3 is TGCAGTGGTAACAGGAAAGGGAGATCCTACGAGCAGTACTTC. Residues: CSGNRKGRSYEQYF.

The chain employs TRBV6-1 and TRBJ2-1; TRBD2 matches 15 bases. Trimming took 11 bases from V and 8 from J; bases not matched to a gene: 13. CDR1 is MNHNS and CDR2 is SASEGT in the germline V gene. There are 16 residues in the CDR3. The CDR3: CAGSPPGLAGGYEQFF. The CDR3 nucleotides read TGTGCCGGCTCTCCTCCGGGACTAGCGGGGGGATATGAGCAGTTCTTC.

As regards this clonotype: Its ends do not fully match the called genes, so a read error is possible. The chain employs TRBV27 and TRBJ1-6; perhaps TRBD1 as D (6 bases). Germline CDR1 MNHEY, CDR2 SMNVEV (reference sequence). The CDR3 covers 13 residues. CDR3 protein: CASKGGGNSPLHF. The DNA of the CDR3 is TGTGCCAGCAAGGGGGGTGGTAATTCGCCCCTCCACTTT.

The chain carries TRBV7-9 and TRBJ2-1; 9 nucleotides line up with TRBD2. The CDR3 runs 15 residues. V was clipped by 5 bases and J by 6 bases; unmatched bases: 8. The germline V gene encodes CDR1 SEHNR and CDR2 FQNEAQ (reference sequence). As DNA, the CDR3 is TGTGCCAGCAGCCCCCAGACTAGCGGAGGCAATGAGCAGTTCTTC. Translation: CASSPQTSGGNEQFF.